This TCR beta chain was found in a study of blood T cell repertoires in COVID-19. Study summary: PBMCs, B-cell-depleted T cells, or T cells provided the cDNA or gDNA that made up the material.

Method: immunoSEQ multiplex PCR; TCRdb's copy keeps in-frame clones and lacks some. The sample includes roughly 100,000 clones, roughly 84% of them seen just once. The V gene's germline CDR1 is SGHTA and CDR2 FQGTGA. The CDR3 has 13 amino acids. The V gene lost 4 bases and the J gene lost 6 bases, with 9 bases spanning the gap. In its sample, this clone was seen once. This chain connects TRBV7-3 to TRBJ2-2; D is possibly TRBD1 (6 bases). Sequencing used peripheral blood. This receptor was obtained from a human donor in a cohort sampled during active COVID-19. The CDR3 nucleotides are TGTGCCAGCAGCTGGACAGTCGCCGGGGAGCTGTTTTTT. As protein: CASSWTVAGELFF.